Each of the 25 T cell receptor beta chains below was sequenced from the same sample in a study of blood T cell repertoires in COVID-19. The assay was immunoSEQ multiplex PCR, and TCRdb's table has in-frame clones only and misses some. The data contain some 340,000 clones, around 84% of them seen just once; the ten biggest clones take up 3.5% to 4%. The source material was peripheral blood. The receptor set was obtained from a woman younger than 35 with acute or convalescent COVID-19.

The chain couples TRBV20-1 to TRBJ2-3, with D possibly being TRBD2 (5 bases). Germline V gene lookup returns CDR1 DFQATT and CDR2 SNEGSKA (reference sequence). CDR3 length equals 10 residues. The V gene lost 6 bases and the J gene lost 5 bases, with 6 bases spanning the gap. CDR3 DNA sequence: TGCAGTGCCGGGAAAGATACGCAGTATTTT. Its translation is CSAGKDTQYF.

The chain couples TRBV5-6 to TRBJ2-7, with unresolved D. The CDR3 contains 14 residues. Germline V gives CDR1 SGHDT, CDR2 YYEEEE. Deletions cut 0 bases from V and 0 bases from J, with 7 bases between. CDR3 amino acids: CASSLGRSSYEQYF. In nucleotides, the CDR3 is TGTGCCAGCAGCTTGGGACGGAGCTCCTACGAGCAGTACTTC.

J is TRBJ2-7 and V is TRBV4-1; D remains ambiguous. This CDR3 is 14 amino acids long. V was pared by 2 bases and J by 0 bases, with 8 bases between. Looked up from germline, CDR1 is MGHRA and CDR2 is YSYEKL. CDR3 region: CASSQMAYSYEQYF. CDR3 nucleotides: TGCGCCAGCAGCCAAATGGCTTACTCCTACGAGCAGTACTTC.

This rearrangement joins TRBV28 to TRBJ1-5; a weak D match, TRBD1 (5 bases). V lost 6 bases, J lost 0 bases, and 21 bases lay in between. The V gene's germline CDR1 is MDHEN and CDR2 SYDVKM. This CDR3 is built from 18 residues. The CDR3 region has the DNA TGTGCCAGCAGCCCTACAGGTGGGTCGTCTTATAGCAATCAGCCCCAGCATTTT. It codes for CASSPTGGSSYSNQPQHF.

This chain uses TRBV30 with TRBJ2-6; 7 bases are a match to TRBD1. The J segment lost 0 bases and the V segment lost 4 bases, leaving 3 bases of the junction unmatched. There are 15 residues in the CDR3. Germline V gene lookup returns CDR1 GTSNPN and CDR2 SVGIG (reference sequence). CDR3 in DNA: TGTGCCTGGAACGCAGGGGGCTCTGGGGCCAACGTCCTGACTTTC. It specifies CAWNAGGSGANVLTF.

This chain connects TRBV5-1 to TRBJ2-7, with D possibly being TRBD2 (6 bases). CDR3 size: 14 residues. The germline V gene encodes CDR1 SGHRS and CDR2 YFSETQ. V gave up 0 bases and J gave up 3 bases, with 10 bases separating them. This CDR3 is CASSLGDSHYEQYF. The CDR3 nucleotides are TGCGCCAGCAGCTTGGGGGACTCCCACTACGAGCAGTACTTC.

This clone was seen once. This chain links TRBV5-1 with TRBJ2-5; D is perhaps TRBD1 (5 bases). The CDR3 length is 15 residues. The V and J ends lost 0 bases and 2 bases respectively, with 11 bases between them. Per the germline V gene, CDR1 is SGHRS and CDR2 is YFSETQ. CDR3 protein: CASSLDLAGQETQYF. The CDR3 region has the DNA TGCGCCAGCAGCTTGGATTTAGCAGGGCAAGAGACCCAGTACTTC.

V usage is TRBV28 and J usage is TRBJ2-1; possibly TRBD1 for D (7 bases). V lost 5 bases and J lost 6, with 17 bases in between. CDR3 length equals 15 residues. Germline loops: CDR1 MDHEN, CDR2 SYDVKM. The CDR3, as DNA: TGTGCCAGCAGTACCCACAGGGGAGGTGTCAATGAGCAGTTCTTC. It specifies CASSTHRGGVNEQFF.

V is TRBV13 and J is TRBJ2-3; D gene uncertain. Germline CDR1 and CDR2: PRHDT and FYEKMQ (reference sequence). The CDR3 extends over 16 amino acids. With 5 bases removed from V and 0 bases from J, the gap between germline ends came to 15 bases. This CDR3 reads CASSLPPSYSTDTQYF. The CDR3 DNA follows: TGTGCCAGCAGCCTACCCCCATCGTATAGCACAGATACGCAGTATTTT.

The V gene is TRBV5-1, the J gene TRBJ2-5, with a tentative D call TRBD1 (6 bases). Germline V CDR1 and CDR2: SGHRS, YFSETQ. V gave up 1 base and J gave up 2 bases, with 12 bases separating them. The CDR3 is 15 amino acids. CDR3 sequence: CASSLIGQLQETQYF. The CDR3 coding sequence is TGCGCCAGCAGCTTGATAGGACAGCTTCAAGAGACCCAGTACTTC.

This clone was counted a single time. The rearrangement links TRBV5-4 to TRBJ2-5, with D maybe TRBD1 (5 bases). Per germline, CDR1 SGHNT and CDR2 YYREEE (reference sequence). The CDR3 sequence is 15 residues long. Trimming took off 4 bases at V and 5 bases at J, with 18 bases between the two ends. The CDR3 nucleotides read TGTGCCAGCAGCCCACCTTGGGGCTCTGGGGAGACCCAGTACTTC. Encoded protein: CASSPPWGSGETQYF.

Points on this clone: Other DNA sequences in the sample encode the same CDR3. The chain joins TRBV5-1 to TRBJ2-7; 11 bases map to TRBD2. The CDR3 runs to 14 residues. Unmatched junction bases numbered 2, after V lost 4 bases and J lost 2 bases. Germline V gene data show CDR1 as SGHRS and CDR2 as YFSETQ. The CDR3 loop is CASSLTSGTYEQYF. The CDR3, as DNA: TGCGCCAGCAGCCTGACTAGCGGGACCTACGAGCAGTACTTC.

The chain has TRBV28 and TRBJ1-4, with D possibly being TRBD1 (6 bases). Germline loops: CDR1 MDHEN, CDR2 SYDVKM. Trimming took 3 bases from V and 4 from J, leaving 12 bases between them. CDR3 length: 15 residues. The CDR3 reads CASSFGQGNNEKLFF. CDR3 sequence (DNA): TGTGCCAGCAGTTTCGGCCAGGGGAATAATGAAAAACTGTTTTTT.

The chain employs TRBV4-1 and TRBJ1-5; perhaps TRBD1 as D (6 bases). Germline CDR1 is MGHRA and CDR2 is YSYEKL. V lost 3 bases, J lost 0 bases, and 9 bases lay in between. The CDR3 is 15 residues long. CDR3 bases: TGCGCCAGCAGCCAGTCGACAGGTAGCAATCAGCCCCAGCATTTT. Translated: CASSQSTGSNQPQHF.

This sequence joins TRBV3-1 (or the pseudogene TRBV3-2) and TRBJ1-2, with D perhaps matching TRBD1 (6 bases). Germline values: CDR1 LGHDT, CDR2 YNNKEL (reference sequence). This CDR3 is 15 amino acids long. With 3 bases removed from V and 6 bases from J, the gap between germline ends came to 17 bases. The CDR3 DNA reads TGTGCCAGCAGCCATGCAACTGGACAGACCGATGGCTACACCTTC. This gives the protein CASSHATGQTDGYTF.

Only a few counts were recorded for this clone. The J gene is TRBJ2-7, the V gene TRBV14, with a weak D call TRBD1 (5 bases). From germline, CDR1 is SGHDN and CDR2 FVKESK. V dropped 1 base and J dropped 5 bases, with 9 bases sitting between them. The CDR3 spans 13 residues. CDR3 in DNA: TGTGCCAGCAGCCAAGTAGGCAGGGACGAGCAGTACTTC. It encodes CASSQVGRDEQYF.

The chain has TRBV7-9 and TRBJ1-2, with no clear D. Germline assignment: CDR1 SEHNR and CDR2 FQNEAQ (reference sequence). The V end was cut by 7 bases, the J end by 5 bases, with 17 bases between. The length of the CDR3 is 14 residues. The CDR3 bases are TGTGCCAGCACGCAAGGAGGAATGAGTTATGGCTACACCTTC. Translating gives CASTQGGMSYGYTF.

V is TRBV11-2 and J is TRBJ2-4; the match to TRBD2 covers 7 bases. Germline assignment: CDR1 SGHAT and CDR2 FQNNGV. There are 16 residues in the CDR3. V was pared by 2 bases and J by 9 bases, with 13 bases of the junction left unmatched. The CDR3 DNA reads TGTGCCAGCAGCTTATATGGGAGGGAGCAGGACCTCATTCAGTACTTC. Protein: CASSLYGREQDLIQYF.

The rearrangement links TRBV4-2 to TRBJ2-1, with 11 bases fitting TRBD2. CDR3 size: 17 residues. The V gene end was trimmed by 1 base and the J gene end by 9 bases; junction bases not matched to a gene: 11. Looked up from germline, CDR1 is LGHNA and CDR2 is YNFKEQ. CDR3 bases: TGTGCCAGCAGCCAAGCTTCTAGCGGGAGGATGGTAAGTGAGCAGTTCTTC. Residues: CASSQASSGRMVSEQFF.

This clone appeared a single time. The rearrangement links TRBV6-9 to TRBJ2-1; 11 bases fit TRBD2. Trimming at V came to 4 bases and at J to 8 bases, leaving 7 bases not matched to a gene. There are 15 residues in the CDR3. Germline V CDR1 and CDR2: MNHGY, SVAAGI. DNA for the CDR3: TGTGCCAGCAGTTCCCTAGCGGGGGGTATAGATGAGCAGTTCTTC. It encodes CASSSLAGGIDEQFF.

The V call is TRBV27, the J call TRBJ2-2; 8 bases map to TRBD2. With 0 bases clipped from V and 4 bases from J, the junction kept 7 bases outside the gene matches. CDR3 size: 17 residues. Per germline, CDR1 MNHEY and CDR2 SMNVEV (reference sequence). Here the CDR3 reads CASSLSGLATLTGELFF. CDR3 nucleotides: TGTGCCAGCAGTTTATCCGGACTAGCCACCCTCACCGGGGAGCTGTTTTTT.

The CDR3 region is CASSFEREQPQHF. The DNA for the CDR3 is TGTGCCAGCAGTTTTGAGAGGGAACAGCCCCAGCATTTT. V is TRBV12-3 or TRBV12-4 and J is TRBJ1-5; D remains unclear. The CDR3 length is 13 residues. The ends were cut back, 3 bases at V and 7 bases at J, with 10 bases in the middle.

This clone was picked up one time. The CDR3 region has the DNA TGTGCCAGCAGCCCGGATGCGGGGGTTAGGAGCGATGAGCAGTTCTTC. Amino acid sequence: CASSPDAGVRSDEQFF. This rearrangement joins TRBV5-4 to TRBJ2-1; 7 bases align to TRBD2. CDR3 length equals 16 residues. Germline loops: CDR1 SGHNT, CDR2 YYREEE (reference sequence). The ends lost 4 bases at V and 8 bases at J; junction bases unmatched: 15.

This clone was detected only once. The chain joins TRBV30 to TRBJ1-1; 8 bases fit TRBD1. The V and J ends lost 2 bases and 8 bases, in that order; junction bases with no gene match: 7. Germline CDR1 reads GTSNPN; CDR2 reads SVGIG (reference sequence). The CDR3 has 13 residues. The chain's CDR3 is CAWSSSRGLEAFF. CDR3 DNA: TGTGCCTGGAGTTCTTCCAGGGGGCTCGAAGCTTTCTTT.

The chain recombines TRBV11-2 with TRBJ1-2; perhaps TRBD1 as D (5 bases). V lost 2 bases to trimming and J lost 4 bases, with 8 bases between them. The CDR3 extends over 13 amino acids. Germline V lookup: CDR1 SGHAT, CDR2 FQNNGV. The CDR3 DNA is TGTGCCAGCAGCTTAAGACAGTCCTATGGCTACACCTTC. It yields the protein CASSLRQSYGYTF.